The next 5 T cell receptor beta chains were all read from a single sample in a study of T cells in localized non-small cell lung cancer. Repertoires were generated with immunoSEQ multiplex PCR, while TCRdb's copy carries only in-frame clones and drops some. The sample consists of 65,000 to 90,000 clones, 80% of them appearing once. The sample consisted of PBMCs, taken before any cancer treatment. The origin of the receptors is a man between 35 and 75 years old with stage II squamous cell lung carcinoma.

The CDR3 loop is CSVEWFLAGGDNEQFF. The DNA for the CDR3 is TGCAGCGTTGAATGGTTCCTAGCGGGAGGGGACAATGAGCAGTTCTTC. This chain links TRBV29-1 with TRBJ2-1, with 12 positions matching TRBD2. The V gene end was trimmed by 2 bases and the J gene end by 5 bases; junction bases not matched to a gene: 7. The CDR3 contains 16 residues. Germline CDR1 is SQVTM and CDR2 is ANQGSEA.

The chain couples TRBV9 to TRBJ2-4, with D hard to call. V was shortened by 4 bases and J by 8 bases, with 19 bases between the two germline ends. Germline CDR1 SGDLS, CDR2 YYNGEE. CDR3 length: 15 amino acids. The CDR3 DNA reads TGTGCCAGCAGCCCCGACCCGGGCAGGTGGGACATTCAGTACTTC. Translated, it gives CASSPDPGRWDIQYF.

The sample holds a few counts of this clone. CDR3 in amino acids: CASSLGDRGYGNTIYF. CDR3 DNA: TGTGCCAGCAGCTTAGGAGACAGGGGTTATGGAAACACCATATATTTT. V gene TRBV7-9 combines with J gene TRBJ1-3; 8 bases are a match to TRBD1. This CDR3 has 16 residues. V lost 1 base and J lost 3; bases outside the gene matches: 5. CDR1 SEHNR and CDR2 FQNEAQ come from the germline V gene (reference sequence).

The CDR3 reads CAWSRQSYEQYF. The CDR3 DNA reads TGTGCCTGGAGTCGGCAGTCCTACGAGCAGTACTTC. The chain combines TRBV30 with TRBJ2-7; D ambiguous. The CDR3 has 12 amino acids. V lost 2 bases, J lost 1 base, and 6 bases lay in between. The germline V gene encodes CDR1 GTSNPN and CDR2 SVGIG (reference sequence).

The chain combines TRBV19 with TRBJ2-7, with a tentative D call TRBD1 (6 bases). Germline CDR1 LNHDA, CDR2 SQIVND (reference sequence). V lost 3 bases, J lost 3 bases, and 12 bases lay in between. This CDR3 spans 14 amino acids. For the CDR3, the DNA is TGTGCCAGTAGTATGGACAGAGCGCACTACGAGCAGTACTTC. Residues: CASSMDRAHYEQYF.